This T cell receptor beta chain was recorded in a study of shared clonotypes between healthy human individuals. Sequenced by immunoSEQ multiplex PCR; TCRdb stores in-frame clones only, minus some. The sample comprises around 1,000,000 clones, approximately 77% of which are singletons, and approximately 0.95% rests with the top ten. Per the germline V gene, CDR1 is GTSNPN and CDR2 is SVGIG (reference sequence). V was trimmed by 4 bases and J by 4 bases, leaving 17 bases between them. This CDR3 comprises 14 residues. The sample taken for sequencing was memory CD4+ T cells from PBMCs. As to subset: CD45RA-negative fraction. This clonotype originated in a man between 18 and 35 years old in good health. Some clones in this sample may be carry-over from other donors' samples. The gene calls are TRBV30 and TRBJ2-7; no firm D call. The CDR3: CAWNRAPRIYEQYF. In DNA form, the CDR3 reads TGTGCCTGGAACCGGGCCCCGCGGATATACGAGCAGTACTTC. Based on the CDR3 plus reference TRBV30 and TRBJ2-7, the full variable domain is SQTIHQWPATLVQPVGSPLSLECTVEGTSNPNLYWYRQAAGRGLQLLFYSVGIGQISSEVPQNLSASRPQDRQFILSSKKLLLSDSGFYLCAWNRAPRIYEQYFGPGTRLTVT.